This is a list of T cell receptor beta chains from one sample in a study of blood T cell repertoires in COVID-19. Sequencing was performed with immunoSEQ multiplex PCR; in TCRdb, only in-frame clones are kept and a portion is missing. In the table there are under 350,000 clones, roughly 91% of which are singletons. The sample consisted of PBMCs or T cells enriched from blood (not recorded which). Receptor source: a woman between 55 and 75 years old who had recovered from COVID-19. CDR3s include the opening cysteine and the closing phenylalanine or tryptophan. Fields, in order: CDR3 length, D gene, clone size, V gene, J gene, CDR3 DNA, CDR3 protein. The D gene is left open where the match is weak. Some rows mark clone size as missing; the rest say once, few, many or name a class of expanded clone.

12	NA	NA	TRBV11-2	TRBJ1-1	TGTGCCAGCAGCCCCCCGGTACTAGAAGCTTTCTTT	CASSPPVLEAFF
15	TRBD1	NA	TRBV2	TRBJ1-5	TGTGCCAGCAGTCGCGGGACAGGGGGCAATCAGCCCCAGCATTTT	CASSRGTGGNQPQHF
13	TRBD2	NA	TRBV7-3	TRBJ2-1	TGTGCCAGCAGCCTGGGGGAGGGGAGGACTCAGTTCTTC	CASSLGEGRTQFF
11	NA	NA	TRBV5-1	TRBJ1-3	TGCGCCAGCAGCTTCCTGAACACCATATATTTT	CASSFLNTIYF
15	NA	NA	TRBV5-1	TRBJ1-1	TGCGCCAGCAGCTCTAGCACGGATCCGAACACTGAAGCTTTCTTT	CASSSSTDPNTEAFF
13	TRBD1	NA	TRBV27	TRBJ1-2	TGTGCCAGTACAGGGGGCGCGAACTATGGCTACACCTTC	CASTGGANYGYTF
17	TRBD2	once	TRBV19	TRBJ2-3	TGTGCCAGTAGTCACCTCCGAGCCAGCGGGATAACAGATACGCAGTATTTT	CASSHLRASGITDTQYF
15	NA	NA	TRBV6-1	TRBJ1-5	TGTGCCAGCAGTGAAGGGTGGCAGGATCATCAGCCCCAGCATTTT	CASSEGWQDHQPQHF
18	TRBD1	NA	TRBV7-3	TRBJ1-2	TGTGCCAGCAGTCACACAATTTTTGGACAGGTCCGATTTTCTGGCTACACCTTC	CASSHTIFGQVRFSGYTF
13	NA	NA	TRBV6-6	TRBJ2-7	TGTGCCAGCAGTTACGCAGGACTCTACGAGCAGTACTTC	CASSYAGLYEQYF
13	TRBD2	NA	TRBV2	TRBJ2-1	TGTGCCAGCAGTGTGACGGGAGGGGATGAGCAGTTCTTC	CASSVTGGDEQFF
16	NA	few	TRBV10-3	TRBJ2-3	TGTGCCATCAGTGATTTGTTGGCGGGTAGCACAGATACGCAGTATTTT	CAISDLLAGSTDTQYF
14	TRBD1	NA	TRBV28	TRBJ1-2	TGTGCCATCCTTCCAGGGACAGGTATCTATGGCTACACCTTC	CAILPGTGIYGYTF
15	NA	NA	TRBV2	TRBJ2-2	TGTGCCAGCAGTAGACTAGGGGACGACACCGGGGAGCTGTTTTTT	CASSRLGDDTGELFF
15	TRBD1	NA	TRBV5-1	TRBJ2-3	TGCGCCAGCAGCCCCCGGGACAGGGAGAGAGATACGCAGTATTTT	CASSPRDRERDTQYF
17	TRBD1	NA	TRBV18	TRBJ2-5	TGTGCCAGCTCACCGCGGCCGGGACAGGGGGACCAAGAGACCCAGTACTTC	CASSPRPGQGDQETQYF
14	NA	NA	TRBV5-1	TRBJ2-5	TGCGCCAGCAGCTCGACAGACCCTTCGGAGACCCAGTACTTC	CASSSTDPSETQYF
15	TRBD1	NA	TRBV18	TRBJ1-2	TGTGCCAGCTCACTTAATGGACAGGGTGGATATGGCTACACCTTC	CASSLNGQGGYGYTF
8	NA	NA	TRBV5-1	TRBJ1-2	TGCGCCATAGATGGCTACACCTTC	CAIDGYTF
17	NA	once	TRBV27	TRBJ2-7	TGTGCCAGCAGTTTGGTCTATGGAGGGTCTTTCTCGGACGAGCAGTACTTC	CASSLVYGGSFSDEQYF
14	TRBD1	NA	TRBV2	TRBJ2-7	TGTGCCAGCAGAGACCCGGGACAGGGCCGCCTGCAGTACTTC	CASRDPGQGRLQYF
16	NA	NA	TRBV28	TRBJ1-2	TGTGCCAGCACCAAACAACCAGGGGTGGGTAACTATGGCTACACCTTC	CASTKQPGVGNYGYTF
12	NA	NA	TRBV13	TRBJ2-7	TGTGCCAGCAGCTTATCCCAGGGAGAGCAGTACTTC	CASSLSQGEQYF
15	TRBD1	NA	TRBV19	TRBJ1-2	TGTGCCAGTAGTCCGCGGACAGGCGGGAACTATGGCTACACCTTC	CASSPRTGGNYGYTF
16	NA	NA	TRBV27	TRBJ2-7	TGTGCCAGCAGTTTATCCAGGGCAGGGAATGCCTACGAGCAGTACTTC	CASSLSRAGNAYEQYF
12	NA	NA	TRBV10-3	TRBJ2-7	TGTGCCATCAGTCAGGGTTCCTACGAGCAGTACTTC	CAISQGSYEQYF
12	NA	few	TRBV28	TRBJ1-6	TGTGCCAGCAGTTTACTATGGTCACCCCTCCACTTT	CASSLLWSPLHF
13	TRBD2	NA	TRBV28	TRBJ2-3	TGTGCCAGCAGGCAGAGCGGGAGGGGTACGCAGTATTTT	CASRQSGRGTQYF
16	TRBD2	NA	TRBV27	TRBJ2-1	TGTGCCAGCAGTGCCCTGAGCGGGAGCTCCTACAATGAGCAGTTCTTC	CASSALSGSSYNEQFF
12	NA	NA	TRBV6-5	TRBJ1-2	TGTGCCAGTCGGACAGCGAGCTATGGCTACACCTTC	CASRTASYGYTF
14	NA	NA	TRBV28	TRBJ2-7	TGTGCCAGCGGGCGTTCCCCGGGGACTGGCGAGCAGTACTTC	CASGRSPGTGEQYF
13	NA	NA	TRBV2	TRBJ1-6	TGTGCCACTGAAGACAGAGCTAATTCACCCCTCCACTTT	CATEDRANSPLHF
13	NA	NA	TRBV19	TRBJ2-3	TGTGCCAGTAGTATACAGGGGTCCGATACGCAGTATTTT	CASSIQGSDTQYF
12	NA	once	TRBV7-2	TRBJ2-3	TGTGCCAGCACCCTTAGGGGCGATACGCAGTATTTT	CASTLRGDTQYF
13	NA	NA	TRBV7-8	TRBJ2-3	TGTGCCAGCAGCCTCCCCTCCGCGGCTACGCAGTATTTT	CASSLPSAATQYF
12	TRBD1	NA	TRBV28	TRBJ1-1	TGTGCCAGCAGCAGGGGGGTAACTGAAGCTTTCTTT	CASSRGVTEAFF
14	NA	NA	TRBV9	TRBJ2-3	TGTGCCAGCAGCGTAGCTGCTAGCTCAGATACGCAGTATTTT	CASSVAASSDTQYF
16	NA	NA	TRBV11-2	TRBJ2-7	TGTGCCAGCAGCTTAGCGGACCAGGGTTGGGGTTACGAGCAGTACTTC	CASSLADQGWGYEQYF
13	NA	NA	TRBV30	TRBJ1-1	TGTGCCTGGAGTAACCAGGGGATCACTGAAGCTTTCTTT	CAWSNQGITEAFF
12	NA	NA	TRBV28	TRBJ1-1	TGTGCCAGCAGTGTCGGGATCACTGAAGCTTTCTTT	CASSVGITEAFF
20	TRBD2	NA	TRBV24-1	TRBJ2-3	TGTGCCACCAGTGATTTCAATACCGGGACTAGCGGAGATCCCACAGATACGCAGTATTTT	CATSDFNTGTSGDPTDTQYF
13	NA	NA	TRBV29-1	TRBJ1-2	TGCAGCGCCACTGATGGGGGGGCCTATGGCTACACCTTC	CSATDGGAYGYTF
14	TRBD1	NA	TRBV11-1	TRBJ1-2	TGTGCCAGCAGCATACAGGGGGCAGACTATGGCTACACCTTC	CASSIQGADYGYTF
13	NA	NA	TRBV5-1	TRBJ2-1	TGCGCCAGCAGCTATTCAGGGAACAATGAGCAGTTCTTC	CASSYSGNNEQFF
16	NA	NA	TRBV11-2	TRBJ2-1	TGTGCCAGCAGCTTAGGGTCCGAGGTATCCTGGAATGAGCAGTTCTTC	CASSLGSEVSWNEQFF
11	TRBD2	NA	TRBV2	TRBJ2-1	TGTAGTAGCGGGGGGTACAATGAGCAGTTCTTC	CSSGGYNEQFF
14	NA	few	TRBV4-2	TRBJ2-7	TGTGCCAGCAGCCAAGGGACACCCACCTACGAGCAGTACTTC	CASSQGTPTYEQYF
14	TRBD2	NA	TRBV28	TRBJ2-1	TGTGCCACCGGACTAGCGGGACTATTGAATGAGCAGTTCTTC	CATGLAGLLNEQFF
15	NA	NA	TRBV28	TRBJ1-5	TGTGCCAGCAGATCACGGGGGTATAGCAATCAGCCCCAGCATTTT	CASRSRGYSNQPQHF
16	NA	NA	TRBV6-2/TRBV6-3	TRBJ2-3	TGTGCCAGCAGTTACTCCCGGACAGCGGTGACAGATACGCAGTATTTT	CASSYSRTAVTDTQYF
14	NA	NA	TRBV28	TRBJ1-1	TGTGCCAGCAGCACCCAAACCGGTTACACTGAAGCTTTCTTT	CASSTQTGYTEAFF
17	TRBD2	NA	TRBV5-1	TRBJ2-2	TGCGCCAGCAGCTCCTTAAGTAGCGGGGGGGCGTCCGGGGAGCTGTTTTTT	CASSSLSSGGASGELFF
16	NA	NA	TRBV5-1	TRBJ1-4	TGCGCCAGCAGCCCACTTCCGACAGCCAGTAATGAAAAACTGTTTTTT	CASSPLPTASNEKLFF
15	NA	NA	TRBV11-2	TRBJ2-7	TGTGCCAGCAGCTTAGCGGATAGCGCGAATTACGGGCAGTACTTC	CASSLADSANYGQYF
17	NA	NA	TRBV7-8	TRBJ1-6	TGTGCCAGCAGCTTAAAACAGGCTTCCGATAATAATTCACCCCTCCACTTT	CASSLKQASDNNSPLHF